The 2 T cell receptor beta chains reported below all come from one sample, sequenced in a study of CD8 T cells in ankylosing spondylitis (dated by TCRdb to 2016 to 2017). The library was built by means of 5' RACE. Instrument used: Illumina HiSeq 2500. The public reads were reanalyzed by TCRdb: fastp trimming at Q25, MiXCR alignment, in-frame beta chains only. Each entry is one CDR3 protein sequence, shown with its most common DNA and genes. In this sample the table shows around 440,000 distinct CDR3 sequences, approximately 17% of which occur a single time. The biggest ten clones account for approximately 1% of the sample. Their cognate antigens are unknown. What the study reported, not specific to this receptor: Blood from ankylosing spondylitis patients appeared to be characterized by a TCR beta motif composed of roughly 8 highly homologous amino acid variants.

What was sequenced was blood, either unsorted or a sorted T cell fraction (not recorded which). The source of these receptors is a male donor with ankylosing spondylitis.

The rearrangement joins TRBV5-1 to TRBJ1-1; D is uncertain. Germline assignment: CDR1 SGHRS and CDR2 YFSETQ. V was clipped by 0 bases and J by 1 base, with 13 bases between them. The CDR3 runs 16 residues. CDR3 residues: CASSLGTGTQNTEAFF. In DNA form, the CDR3 reads TGCGCCAGCAGCTTGGGGACGGGAACCCAGAACACTGAAGCTTTCTTT.

The table lists this clonotype with many counts. The chain combines TRBV12-3 or TRBV12-4 with TRBJ2-6; D may be TRBD2 (5 bases). The CDR3 extends over 15 amino acids. The V end was cut by 6 bases, the J end by 4 bases, with 13 bases between. The CDR3 spells CASRGEVWGANVLTF. In DNA form, the CDR3 reads TGTGCCAGCAGGGGAGAGGTGTGGGGGGCCAACGTCCTGACTTTC.